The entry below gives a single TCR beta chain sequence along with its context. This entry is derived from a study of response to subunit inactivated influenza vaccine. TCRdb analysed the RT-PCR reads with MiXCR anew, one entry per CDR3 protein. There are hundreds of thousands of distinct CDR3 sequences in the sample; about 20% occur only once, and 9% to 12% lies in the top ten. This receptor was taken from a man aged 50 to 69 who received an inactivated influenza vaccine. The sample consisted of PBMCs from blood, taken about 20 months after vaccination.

DNA of the CDR3: TGCGCCAGCAGCCAGGGGACTAGCGGAAGTTGGTACAATGAGCAGTTCTTC. Its protein product is CASSQGTSGSWYNEQFF. V and J are TRBV4-3 and TRBJ2-1; TRBD2 aligns across 11 bases. This CDR3 is built from 17 residues. Losses at the gene ends were 3 bases for V and 4 bases for J; bases not matched to a gene: 8. Germline CDR1 reads LGHNA; CDR2 reads YSLEER.